This T cell receptor beta chain comes out of a study of blood T cell repertoires in COVID-19. The wider study: T cells, B-cell-depleted T cells, or PBMCs supplied cDNA or gDNA.

The germline V gene has CDR1 SNHLY and CDR2 FYNNEI. The CDR3 has 15 amino acids. Losses at the gene ends were 4 bases for V and 4 bases for J; bases not matched to a gene: 3. Some clones are missing from TCRdb's copy, which holds only in-frame ones; the method was immunoSEQ multiplex PCR. The table has some 39,000 clones, around 85% seen once. The sequenced sample consisted of peripheral blood. The chain employs TRBV2 and TRBJ2-3, with 12 bases fitting TRBD2. This clonotype was obtained from a man aged 55 to 69 with acute or convalescent COVID-19. CDR3 sequence reads: CASSVGLAGADTQYF. The CDR3 nucleotides read TGTGCCAGCAGTGTGGGACTAGCGGGCGCAGATACGCAGTATTTT.